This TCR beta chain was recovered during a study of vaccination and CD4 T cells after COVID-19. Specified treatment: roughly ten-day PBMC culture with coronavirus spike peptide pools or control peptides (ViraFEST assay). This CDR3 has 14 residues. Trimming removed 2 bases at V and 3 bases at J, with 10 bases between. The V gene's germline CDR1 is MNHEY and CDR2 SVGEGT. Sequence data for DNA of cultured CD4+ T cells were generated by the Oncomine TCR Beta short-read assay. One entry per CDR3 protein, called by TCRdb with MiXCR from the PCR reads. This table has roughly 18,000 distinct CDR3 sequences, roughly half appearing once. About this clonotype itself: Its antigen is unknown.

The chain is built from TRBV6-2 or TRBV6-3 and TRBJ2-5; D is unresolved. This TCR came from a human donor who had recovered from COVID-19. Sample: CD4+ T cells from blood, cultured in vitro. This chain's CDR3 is CASSYHLPKETQYF. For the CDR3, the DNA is TGTGCCAGCAGTTACCACCTACCGAAAGAGACCCAGTACTTC.